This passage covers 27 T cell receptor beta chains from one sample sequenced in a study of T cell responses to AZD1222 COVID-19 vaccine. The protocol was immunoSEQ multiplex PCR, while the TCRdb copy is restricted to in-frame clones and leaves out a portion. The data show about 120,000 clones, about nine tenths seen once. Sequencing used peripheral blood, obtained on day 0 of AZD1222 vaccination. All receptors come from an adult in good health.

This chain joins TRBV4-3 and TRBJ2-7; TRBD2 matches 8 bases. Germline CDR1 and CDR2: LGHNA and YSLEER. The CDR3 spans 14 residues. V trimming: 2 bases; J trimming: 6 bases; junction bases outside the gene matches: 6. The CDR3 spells CASSQLAGSVEQYF. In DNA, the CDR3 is TGCGCCAGCAGCCAACTAGCGGGCTCTGTCGAGCAGTACTTC.

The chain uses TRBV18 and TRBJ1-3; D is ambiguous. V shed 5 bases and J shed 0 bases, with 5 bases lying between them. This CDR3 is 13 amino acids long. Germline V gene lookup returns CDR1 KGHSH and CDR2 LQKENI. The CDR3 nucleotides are TGTGCCAGCTCAACAAACTCTGGAAACACCATATATTTT. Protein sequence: CASSTNSGNTIYF.

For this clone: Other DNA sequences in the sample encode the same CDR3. The CDR3 protein is CASSLSGAQETQYF. The CDR3 nucleotides are TGCGCCAGCAGCTTGTCAGGGGCCCAAGAGACCCAGTACTTC. The rearrangement links TRBV5-1 to TRBJ2-5, with D tentatively TRBD1 (6 bases). Germline V gene data show CDR1 as SGHRS and CDR2 as YFSETQ. The CDR3 length is 14 residues. V shed 1 base and J shed 1 base, with 8 bases lying between them. Using reference TRBV5-1 and TRBJ2-5 for the parts outside the CDR3, the full variable domain is KAGVTQTPRYLIKTRGQQVTLSCSPISGHRSVSWYQQTPGQGLQFLFEYFSETQRNKGNFPGRFSGRQFSNSRSEMNVSTLELGDSALYLCASSLSGAQETQYFGPGTRLLVL.

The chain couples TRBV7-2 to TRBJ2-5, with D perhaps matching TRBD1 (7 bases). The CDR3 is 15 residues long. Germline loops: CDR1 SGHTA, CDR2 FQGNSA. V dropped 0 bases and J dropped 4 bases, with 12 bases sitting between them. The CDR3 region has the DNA TGTGCCAGCAGCTTAGCCGGACAGGAGGGAGAGACCCAGTACTTC. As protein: CASSLAGQEGETQYF.

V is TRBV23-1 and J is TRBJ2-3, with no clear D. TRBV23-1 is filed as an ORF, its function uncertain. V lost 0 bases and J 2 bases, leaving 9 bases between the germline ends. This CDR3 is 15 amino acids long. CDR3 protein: CASSQSLFFTDTQYF. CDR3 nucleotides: TGCGCCAGCAGTCAATCTCTTTTTTTCACAGATACGCAGTATTTT.

This CDR3 is CASSLSRETQYF. The CDR3 DNA sequence: TGTGCCAGCAGTCTTTCCAGGGAGACCCAGTACTTC. The chain employs TRBV2 and TRBJ2-5; D is undetermined. From germline, CDR1 is SNHLY and CDR2 FYNNEI. The V and J ends lost 5 bases and 5 bases respectively, with 9 bases between them. This CDR3 contains 12 residues.

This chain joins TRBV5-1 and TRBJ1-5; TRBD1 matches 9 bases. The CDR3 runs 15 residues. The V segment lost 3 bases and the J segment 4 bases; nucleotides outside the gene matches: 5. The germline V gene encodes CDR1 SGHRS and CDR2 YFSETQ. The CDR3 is CASSSGTGRNQPQHF. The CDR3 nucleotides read TGCGCCAGCAGCTCCGGGACAGGGAGGAATCAGCCCCAGCATTTT. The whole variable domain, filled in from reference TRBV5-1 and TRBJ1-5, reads KAGVTQTPRYLIKTRGQQVTLSCSPISGHRSVSWYQQTPGQGLQFLFEYFSETQRNKGNFPGRFSGRQFSNSRSEMNVSTLELGDSALYLCASSSGTGRNQPQHFGDGTRLSIL.

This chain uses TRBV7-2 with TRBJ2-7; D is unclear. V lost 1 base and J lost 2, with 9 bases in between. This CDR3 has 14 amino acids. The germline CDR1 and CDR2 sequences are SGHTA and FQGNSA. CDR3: CASSLGQSTYEQYF. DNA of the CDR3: TGTGCCAGCAGCTTAGGACAAAGTACCTACGAGCAGTACTTC. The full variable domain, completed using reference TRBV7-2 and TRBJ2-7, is GAGVSQSPSNKVTEKGKDVELRCDPISGHTALYWYRQSLGQGLEFLIYFQGNSAPDKSGLPSDRFSAERTGGSVSTLTIQRTQQEDSAVYLCASSLGQSTYEQYFGPGTRLTVT.

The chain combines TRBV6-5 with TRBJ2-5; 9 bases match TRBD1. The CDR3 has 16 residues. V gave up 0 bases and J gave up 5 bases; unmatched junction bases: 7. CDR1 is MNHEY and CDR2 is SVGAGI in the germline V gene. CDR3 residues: CASSYSTGGWGETQYF. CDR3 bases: TGTGCCAGCAGTTACTCCACAGGGGGCTGGGGGGAGACCCAGTACTTC.

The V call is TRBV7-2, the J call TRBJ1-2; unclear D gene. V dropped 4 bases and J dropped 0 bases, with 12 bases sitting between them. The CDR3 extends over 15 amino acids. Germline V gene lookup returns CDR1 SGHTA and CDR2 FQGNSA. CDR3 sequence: CASSSRGLANYGYTF. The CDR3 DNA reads TGTGCCAGCAGCTCTCGAGGCTTAGCTAACTATGGCTACACCTTC.

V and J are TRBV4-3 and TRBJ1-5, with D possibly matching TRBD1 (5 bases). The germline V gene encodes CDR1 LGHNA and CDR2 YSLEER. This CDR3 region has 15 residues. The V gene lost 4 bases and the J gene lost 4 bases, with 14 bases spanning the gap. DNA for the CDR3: TGCGCCAGCAGCCTAGACCGTCAGGGAAATCAGCCCCAGCATTTT. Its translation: CASSLDRQGNQPQHF.

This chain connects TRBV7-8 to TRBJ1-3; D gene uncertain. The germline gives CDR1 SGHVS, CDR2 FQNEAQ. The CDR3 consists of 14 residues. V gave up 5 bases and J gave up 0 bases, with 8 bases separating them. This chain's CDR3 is CASSLSFSGNTIYF. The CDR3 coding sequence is TGTGCCAGCAGCCTCAGCTTCTCTGGAAACACCATATATTTT.

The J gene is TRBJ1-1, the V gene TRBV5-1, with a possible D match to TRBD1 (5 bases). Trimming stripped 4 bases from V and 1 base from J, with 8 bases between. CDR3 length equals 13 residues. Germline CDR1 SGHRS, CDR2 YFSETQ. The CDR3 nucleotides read TGCGCCAGCAGCCCGGGACCGAACACTGAAGCTTTCTTT. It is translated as CASSPGPNTEAFF.

CDR3 bases: TGTGCCAGCAGCCCCGGGACTAGCGGTTACGAGCAGTACTTC. Translating it yields CASSPGTSGYEQYF. This sequence joins TRBV3-1 (or the pseudogene TRBV3-2) and TRBJ2-7; 11 bases map to TRBD2. CDR1 is LGHDT and CDR2 is YNNKEL in the germline V gene (reference sequence). Trimming cost V 4 bases and J 4 bases; bases outside gene matches: 3. The CDR3 runs to 14 residues.

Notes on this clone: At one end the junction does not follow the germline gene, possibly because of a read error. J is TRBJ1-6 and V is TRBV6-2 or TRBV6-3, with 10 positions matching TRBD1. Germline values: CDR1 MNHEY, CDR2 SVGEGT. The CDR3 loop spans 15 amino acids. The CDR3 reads CASSRSGTGAFVLDF. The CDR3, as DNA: TGTGCCAGCAGTCGCTCTGGGACAGGGGCCTTCGTTTTGGACTTT.

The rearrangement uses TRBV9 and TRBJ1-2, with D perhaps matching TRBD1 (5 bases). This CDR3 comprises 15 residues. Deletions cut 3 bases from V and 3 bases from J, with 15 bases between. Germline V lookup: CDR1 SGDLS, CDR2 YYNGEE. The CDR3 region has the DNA TGTGCCAGCAGCGACCGACCGGGGGAGTACTATGGCTACACCTTC. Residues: CASSDRPGEYYGYTF.

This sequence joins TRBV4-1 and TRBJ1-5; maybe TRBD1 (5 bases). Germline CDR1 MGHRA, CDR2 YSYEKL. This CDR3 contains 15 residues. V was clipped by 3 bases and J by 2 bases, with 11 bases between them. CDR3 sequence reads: CASSQGDGRNQPQHF. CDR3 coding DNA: TGCGCCAGCAGCCAGGGGGACGGGCGCAATCAGCCCCAGCATTTT.

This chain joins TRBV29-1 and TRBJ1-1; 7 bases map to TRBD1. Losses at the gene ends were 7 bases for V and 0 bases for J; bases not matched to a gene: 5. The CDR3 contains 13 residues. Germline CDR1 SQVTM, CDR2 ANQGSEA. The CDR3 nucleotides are TGCAGCGGTAGACAGGGCCTGAACACTGAAGCTTTCTTT. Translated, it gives CSGRQGLNTEAFF.

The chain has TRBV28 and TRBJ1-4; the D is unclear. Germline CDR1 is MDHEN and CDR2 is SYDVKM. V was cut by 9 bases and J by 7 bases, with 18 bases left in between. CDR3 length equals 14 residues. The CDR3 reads CASLEGQRREKLFF. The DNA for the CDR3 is TGTGCCAGTTTGGAAGGGCAGCGCCGTGAAAAACTGTTTTTT.

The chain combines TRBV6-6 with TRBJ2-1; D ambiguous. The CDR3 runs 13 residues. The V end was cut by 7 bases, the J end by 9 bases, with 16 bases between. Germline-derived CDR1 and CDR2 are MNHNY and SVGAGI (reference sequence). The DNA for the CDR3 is TGTGCCAGCACTCTGCCGGGCGTCGCTGAGCAGTTCTTC. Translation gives CASTLPGVAEQFF.

The chain's CDR3 is CSASGAGGRTEAFF. The CDR3 DNA reads as TGCAGTGCTAGTGGCGCGGGGGGCCGAACTGAAGCTTTCTTT. The gene calls are TRBV20-1 and TRBJ1-1, with D maybe TRBD1 (6 bases). The CDR3 consists of 14 residues. With 3 bases removed from V and 5 bases from J, the gap between germline ends came to 16 bases. Germline CDR1 reads DFQATT; CDR2 reads SNEGSKA (reference sequence).

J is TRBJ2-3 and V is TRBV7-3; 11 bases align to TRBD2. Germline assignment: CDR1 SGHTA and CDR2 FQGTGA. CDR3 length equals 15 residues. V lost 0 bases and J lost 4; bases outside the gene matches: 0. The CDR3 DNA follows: TGTGCCAGCAGCTTAACTAGCGGGGGGGCAGATACGCAGTATTTT. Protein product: CASSLTSGGADTQYF. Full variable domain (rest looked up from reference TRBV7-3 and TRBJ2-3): GAGVSQTPSNKVTEKGKYVELRCDPISGHTALYWYRQSLGQGPEFLIYFQGTGAADDSGLPNDRFFAVRPEGSVSTLKIQRTERGDSAVYLCASSLTSGGADTQYFGPGTRLTVL.

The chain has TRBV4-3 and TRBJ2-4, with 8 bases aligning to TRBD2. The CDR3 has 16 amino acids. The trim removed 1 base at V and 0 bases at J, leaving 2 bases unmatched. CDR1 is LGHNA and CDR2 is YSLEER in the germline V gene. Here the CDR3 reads CASSQGSGVAKNIQYF. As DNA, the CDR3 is TGCGCCAGCAGCCAAGGTAGCGGGGTAGCCAAAAACATTCAGTACTTC.

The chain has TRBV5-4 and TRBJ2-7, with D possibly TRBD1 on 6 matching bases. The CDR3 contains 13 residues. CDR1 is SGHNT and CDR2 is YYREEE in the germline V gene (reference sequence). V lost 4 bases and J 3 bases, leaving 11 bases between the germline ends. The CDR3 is CASSQGTDYEQYF. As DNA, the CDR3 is TGTGCCAGCAGCCAGGGGACCGACTACGAGCAGTACTTC.

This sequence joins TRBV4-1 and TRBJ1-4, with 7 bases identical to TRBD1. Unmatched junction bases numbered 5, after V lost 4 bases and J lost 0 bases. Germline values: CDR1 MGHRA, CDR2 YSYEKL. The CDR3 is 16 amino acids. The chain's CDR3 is CASSREGTATNEKLFF. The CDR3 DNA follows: TGCGCCAGCAGCCGGGAAGGGACAGCAACTAATGAAAAACTGTTTTTT.

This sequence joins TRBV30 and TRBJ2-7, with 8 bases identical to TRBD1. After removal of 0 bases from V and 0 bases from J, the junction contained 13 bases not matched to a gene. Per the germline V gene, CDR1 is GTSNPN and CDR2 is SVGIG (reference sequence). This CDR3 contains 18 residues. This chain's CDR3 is CAWSVYSNPGQDSYEQYF. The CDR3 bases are TGTGCCTGGAGTGTCTATTCCAACCCGGGACAGGACTCCTACGAGCAGTACTTC.

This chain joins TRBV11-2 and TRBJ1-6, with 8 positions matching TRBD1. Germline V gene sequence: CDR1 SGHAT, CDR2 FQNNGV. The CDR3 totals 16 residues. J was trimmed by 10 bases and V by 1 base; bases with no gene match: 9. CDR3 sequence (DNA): TGTGCCAGCAGCTTAGGCCGGACAGGGAGGAGGTCACCCCTCCACTTT. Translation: CASSLGRTGRRSPLHF.